This record concerns one TCR beta chain sequence. This sample stems from a study of blood T cell repertoires in COVID-19. The CDR3 extends over 15 amino acids. From germline, CDR1 is LNHDA and CDR2 SQIVND (reference sequence). V gave up 5 bases and J gave up 1 base, with 14 bases separating them. Data came from immunoSEQ multiplex PCR; TCRdb stores just in-frame clones and leaves some out. The data contain more than 150,000 clones, almost 80% of them singletons. Study members were between about 18 and 95 years old and lived in 24 US regions. Sequencing input: PBMCs or T cells enriched from blood (not recorded which). The TCR sequence derives from a woman aged 45-59 years who had recovered from COVID-19. The chain joins TRBV19 to TRBJ1-1; tentatively, D is TRBD1 (6 bases). DNA of the CDR3: TGTGCCAGTAGTCTACAGGGAAAGCGGAACACTGAAGCTTTCTTT. It specifies CASSLQGKRNTEAFF.